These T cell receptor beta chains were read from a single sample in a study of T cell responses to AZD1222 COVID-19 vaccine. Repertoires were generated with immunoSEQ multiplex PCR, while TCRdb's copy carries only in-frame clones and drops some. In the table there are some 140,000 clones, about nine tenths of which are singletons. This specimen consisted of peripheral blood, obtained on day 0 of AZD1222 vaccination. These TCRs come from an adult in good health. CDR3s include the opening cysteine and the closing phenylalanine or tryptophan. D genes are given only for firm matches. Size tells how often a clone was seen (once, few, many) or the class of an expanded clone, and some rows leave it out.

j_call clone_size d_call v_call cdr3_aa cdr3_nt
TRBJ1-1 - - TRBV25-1 CASSGKTGNTEAFF TGTGCCAGCAGTGGAAAGACAGGGAACACTGAAGCTTTCTTT
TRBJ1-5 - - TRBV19 CASRSIDQPQHF TGTGCCAGTAGGTCAATCGATCAGCCCCAGCATTTT
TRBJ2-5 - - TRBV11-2 CASSSGLFGEETQYF TGTGCCAGCAGCTCAGGACTATTCGGGGAAGAGACCCAGTACTTC
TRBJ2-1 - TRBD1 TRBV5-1 CASSFSDRGPNSRTYNEQFF TGCGCCAGCAGCTTCTCCGACAGGGGGCCCAATTCCCGAACCTACAATGAGCAGTTCTTC
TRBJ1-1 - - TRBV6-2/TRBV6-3 CASSYANRKNTEAFF TGTGCCAGCAGTTATGCGAACAGGAAGAACACTGAAGCTTTCTTT
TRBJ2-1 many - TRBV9 CASSPSTSNEQFF TGTGCCAGCAGCCCTTCCACCTCCAATGAGCAGTTCTTC
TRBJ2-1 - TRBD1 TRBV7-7 CASSPGTGDEQFF TGTGCTAGCAGCCCCGGGACAGGGGATGAGCAGTTCTTC
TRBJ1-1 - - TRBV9 CASNEGTPAGMNTEAFF TGTGCCAGCAACGAAGGTACTCCGGCGGGGATGAACACTGAAGCTTTCTTT
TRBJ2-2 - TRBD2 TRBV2 CASSPSSGGELFF TGTGCCAGCAGTCCCTCTAGCGGGGGGGAGCTGTTTTTT
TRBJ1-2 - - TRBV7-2 CASSSGRVYGYTF TGTGCCAGCAGCTCTGGCAGGGTCTATGGCTACACCTTC